This T cell receptor (beta chain) was obtained from a study of T cell responses to AZD1222 COVID-19 vaccine. Study-wide results and limits: Only after the peak T cell response were repertoires sampled. White British people made up most donors, females outnumbered males, and clonal diversity was possibly underestimated. Mapped onto spike, vaccine-associated CD4 TCRs spanned it and were dominant at 160-218 and 743-854.

A note on this clone: Its antigen is not identified.

Here immunoSEQ multiplex PCR was the method, and the copy in TCRdb shows in-frame clones only, minus some. The repertoire holds tens of thousands of clones, with 85% to 90% as singletons. This material consisted of peripheral blood, taken 28 days after the second AZD1222 dose. The receptor's source is an adult who received the AZD1222 COVID-19 vaccine.

The CDR3 is CASSPTPRQVSETQYF. In nucleotides, the CDR3 is TGTGCCAGCAGCCCTACCCCTCGACAGGTATCAGAGACCCAGTACTTC. V is TRBV27 and J is TRBJ2-5; maybe TRBD1 (6 bases). The CDR3 sequence is 16 residues long. Germline V lookup: CDR1 MNHEY, CDR2 SMNVEV (reference sequence). The germline V and J ends were trimmed by 6 bases and 4 bases, with 21 bases remaining between them.